This T cell receptor beta chain appears in the sequencing data of a study of blood T cells in healthy people across ages (dated by TCRdb to about 2015). Regarding the study in general: In model experiments, template switching captured roughly one uniquely barcoded TCR beta cDNA molecule for every two T cells. The study measured age-related changes in TCR beta repertoire diversity using deep sequencing normalized with unique cDNA molecular identifiers. Four age groups were formed from the donors: young (average 16 years), middle-aged (approximately 40), aged (about 62) and long-lived (about 80). To avoid experimental bias, donors of different ages were distributed randomly across sequencing lanes. For two donors (one aged 18 to 29 and one aged 80 or older), the study analyzed two additional independent replicas of 1 million unique cDNA reads from the same blood draw.

Summary of the overall study and its limitations: Compared with the aged group, more naive CD4+ T cells, fewer expanded clones and increased TCR diversity were shown by the long-lived group, suggesting age selection. As age increased, observed TCR beta diversity per million T cells dropped in a roughly linear way, and a significant reduction was already evident by age 40. Observed TCR beta diversity correlated strongly with the percentage of naive T cells measured by flow cytometry. The CMV infection status of donors was not known, potentially confounding age-related changes in expanded clonotypes. Estimates of total diversity based on one million sequenced T cells were regarded as lower bounds and as underestimates. Because profiling used bulk unsorted PBMCs, naive and antigen-experienced compartments could not be compared conclusively.

The receptor library was made with 5' RACE. This sample was sequenced with an Illumina HiSeq 2500. A second roughly 6 to 11 cycle PCR used a sample-barcoded 5' primer and a J-beta primer mix. A template-switch 5' adaptor carrying 12 random nucleotides introduced a unique molecular identifier onto each TCR beta cDNA molecule. Each sample yielded at least 3 million CDR3-containing paired-end reads. All of the RNA was converted into first-strand cDNA using the Mint cDNA synthesis kit, with a TRBC-specific oligonucleotide serving as the primer. After uracil-DNA glycosylase treatment, a first 18-cycle PCR used universal primers M1SS and BC2_uni_R on all cDNA. In the paper's pipeline: For normalization, 1 million high-quality reads were randomly selected from each sample, with every read carrying a distinct molecular identifier. Reads with shared molecular identifiers were discarded instead of being binned into consensus sequences. MiTCR, set to a Q25 quality threshold and the strictest error-elimination algorithm, was used for CDR3 identification, clonotype clustering and error correction. A nonparametric unseen species model with Euler transformation was used to estimate lower-bound total TCR beta diversity. TCRdb reanalyzed the raw reads on its own, using fastp at Q25 for trimming and MiXCR for clone calling, and kept in-frame beta chains. Identical CDR3 protein sequences are pooled into one entry, listed with their most common genes and DNA. The V and J calls and clone size are TCRdb's, not the authors'. The sample contains about 900,000 distinct CDR3 sequences, around 68% of them found a single time. Jointly, the top ten make up approximately 30% of the sample.

Donors were a few dozen systemically healthy Caucasian individuals from Russia aged roughly 6 to 90 years. Each donor gave about 9.7 milliliters of peripheral blood, drawn into EDTA-treated Vacutainer tubes. PBMCs were isolated by Ficoll-Paque density-gradient centrifugation, with at least 7 million obtained per sample. Trizol reagent was used to extract total RNA from the PBMCs, yielding at least 6 micrograms per sample. For every donor, flow cytometry on a PBMC aliquot measured the percentage of naive CD45RAhigh/CD27high T cells. The CDR3, cysteine through phenylalanine, is 16 amino acids long. Kept here is only the CDR3 DNA, which spans 48 bases and is read in frame from base 1. From a lookup of the germline V gene, CDR1 and CDR2 are SGHRS and YFSETQ. The germline V end is reduced by 1 base and the J end by 7 bases; junction bases left unmatched: 8. Notes on this clonotype: Its antigen has not been determined. No base quality values were provided; no much bigger clone lies one nucleotide off.

Sequencing was carried out using blood. The chain is made from TRBV5-1 and TRBJ2-1, and TRBD2 matches 10 of the central bases. The receptor comes from a man younger than 40 in good health. Here the CDR3 is given as CASSLSNSGGRNEQFF. At the DNA level, the sequence is TGCGCCAGCAGCTTGTCGAATAGCGGGGGGAGGAATGAGCAGTTCTTC.